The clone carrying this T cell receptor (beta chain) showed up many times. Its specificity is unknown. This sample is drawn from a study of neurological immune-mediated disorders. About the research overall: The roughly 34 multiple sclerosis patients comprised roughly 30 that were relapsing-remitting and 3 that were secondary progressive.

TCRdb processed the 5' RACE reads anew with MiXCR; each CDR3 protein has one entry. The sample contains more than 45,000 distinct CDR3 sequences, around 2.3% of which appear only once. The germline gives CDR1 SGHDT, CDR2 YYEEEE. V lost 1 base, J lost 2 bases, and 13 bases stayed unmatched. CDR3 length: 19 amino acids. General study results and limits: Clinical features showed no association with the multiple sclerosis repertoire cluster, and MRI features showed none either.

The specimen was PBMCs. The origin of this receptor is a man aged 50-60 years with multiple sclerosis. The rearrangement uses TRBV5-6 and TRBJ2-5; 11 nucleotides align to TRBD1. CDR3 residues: CASSLPVGDRGNLQETQYF. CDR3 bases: TGTGCCAGCAGCTTGCCGGTTGGGGACAGGGGGAATTTGCAAGAGACCCAGTACTTC.